This T cell receptor (beta chain) appears in the sequencing data of a study of blood T cell repertoires in COVID-19. Overall study context: Material from acute and convalescent COVID-19 was sourced from the United States, Italy and Spain. Nucleic acid was either cDNA or gDNA, and it came from T cells, B-cell-depleted T cells, or PBMCs.

As processed by the authors: Using reference gene primer amplification, nucleated cell counts were estimated. The repertoire was sequenced with immunoSEQ multiplex PCR; TCRdb's copy has only in-frame clones and lacks some. V, J and clone size are those of that table, while D and trimming were read from the DNA. The repertoire holds fewer than 70,000 clones, with more than 75% as singletons. V dropped 4 bases and J dropped 0 bases, with 10 bases sitting between them. The germline gives CDR1 MNHEY, CDR2 SVGEGT. The CDR3 is 16 residues long. The chain links TRBV6-2 or TRBV6-3 to TRBJ2-6; unclear D gene. This receptor was identified in a man in his fifties or sixties with active COVID-19. Input material: peripheral blood. CDR3 sequence (DNA): TGTGCCAGCAGTTTCCCCGGTAGCTCTGGGGCCAACGTCCTGACTTTC. This encodes CASSFPGSSGANVLTF.